This T cell receptor beta chain was recovered during a study of T cell responses to AZD1222 COVID-19 vaccine (TCRdb year 2021). About the full investigation: Because spike-specific TCR depth and breadth did not differ between the two schedules, AZD1222 recipients who got a second dose at roughly 4 weeks were pooled with those who got a second dose at roughly 12 weeks. TCR sequencing covered over 230 trial participants: 200 to 220 given two doses of AZD1222 and 26 given two doses of MenACWY control vaccine. Enrollment into the trials was organized by age into subgroups of 18-55, 56-69 and 70-plus years, and those subgroups contained roughly 140, 27 and 60 TCR-sequenced participants, respectively.

This clone appeared once. The target of this receptor is not known. No base quality values were provided; no much bigger clone lies one nucleotide off. The paper's findings and limits, for the study overall: After two AZD1222 doses, spike-specific TCR breadth and depth were significantly higher than at day 0 and than in MenACWY recipients. Nearly half of unique spike-specific TCRs reportedly recognized epitopes outside regions mutated in the B.1.351 and B.1.1.7 variants. Because no samples from the day 14 peak response were available, repertoires could be characterized only after the peak T cell response. In the small 56-69-year group, the increase in depth fell short of significance, most likely because of low power. Conclusions about previously exposed vaccinees were limited because only a handful of AZD1222 recipients were SARS-CoV-2 seropositive at baseline. CD4 TCRs associated with the vaccine covered the entire spike protein, and the dominant responses were in regions 160-218 and 743-854. Most participants were white British and females outnumbered males, and the authors suggested that clonal diversity may have been underestimated.

The CDR3 regions of human TCRbeta chains were analyzed by immunosequencing. The paper's data handling went like this. TCRs in the repertoires were compared against a reference library of SARS-CoV-2-specific TCRs that had been generated with the MIRA antigen-specificity platform. Breadth was defined as the fraction of unique TCRs that were SARS-CoV-2-associated. Depth was defined as the fraction of total T cells that were SARS-CoV-2-associated. Using the MIRA data, each spike-specific TCR was assigned both to the spike region to which the TCR was reactive and to a CD4 or CD8 class. Log10-transformed breadth and depth values were compared by one-way ANOVA with Sidak's multiple comparisons tests. The table was pulled from immuneACCESS by TCRdb, which kept in-frame rearrangements only. Such tables lose some clones; where checked, under half of the loss comes from unresolved V genes, and the rest has no known cause. V, J and clone size are taken as reported in that table, and D and trimming were inferred from the DNA itself. Here the sample has about 140,000 clones; less than 95% occur a single time. The ten most abundant clones make up about 3.4% of the sample.

Sample time point, as interpreted from the label and publication: baseline before first vaccination. The vaccinee samples were drawn from two UK trials, COV001 and COV002, one of which was a single-blind randomized controlled phase 2/3 trial testing AZD1222 (ChAdOx1 nCoV-19) in healthy adults. For TCRbeta chain sequencing, PBMC samples were collected from trial participants at day 0 and at day 28 after the second dose. Relative to germline, V is missing 5 bases and J is missing 8 bases, with 12 bases of the junction outside any gene match. Via the germline V gene, CDR1 is SGHTA and CDR2 FQGTGA. Including cysteine and phenylalanine, the CDR3 has 17 amino acids. Of all the DNA, just the CDR3 is kept, 51 bases in frame from base 1.

Specimen: peripheral blood, collected on day 0 of AZD1222 vaccination. The V and J segments used are TRBV7-3 and TRBJ2-1; 13 nucleotides in the junction match TRBD2. The origin of this receptor is an adult in good health. The DNA is TGTGCCAGCAGCCCCTTACGTGGACTAGCGGGAGAGTATGAGCAGTTCTTC. Its translation reads: CASSPLRGLAGEYEQFF.